The sequence of this T cell receptor (beta chain) was determined in a study of T cell responses to AZD1222 COVID-19 vaccine. General study findings and limits: Spike as a whole was targeted by vaccine-associated CD4 TCRs, dominant at 160-218 and 743-854. Donors skewed white British and female; clonal diversity was possibly underestimated. The study reported that nearly half of spike-specific TCRs target unmutated variant regions. Spike-specific TCR breadth and depth went up after people got two AZD1222 doses.

Points on this clone: Antigen specificity is unknown.

Sequencing was performed with immunoSEQ multiplex PCR; in TCRdb, only in-frame clones are kept and a portion is missing. Of about 110,000 clones listed, roughly four fifths were seen once; the top ten hold roughly 5%. The V gene lost 1 base and the J gene lost 0 bases, with 10 bases spanning the gap. Germline V gene sequence: CDR1 SGHVT, CDR2 SQSDAQ. This CDR3 contains 16 residues. The sample consisted of peripheral blood, taken on day 0 of AZD1222 vaccination. The receptor comes from an adult in good health. The chain joins TRBV7-4 to TRBJ1-5, with D unresolved. Here the CDR3 DNA reads TGTGCCAGCAGCTTAGGCGGGAATTATAGCAATCAGCCCCAGCATTTT. This sequence encodes CASSLGGNYSNQPQHF. Full variable domain (missing parts from reference TRBV7-4 and TRBJ1-5): GAGVSQSPRYKVAKRGRDVALRCDSISGHVTLYWYRQTLGQGSEVLTYSQSDAQRDKSGRPSGRFSAERPERSVSTLKIQRTEQGDSAVYLCASSLGGNYSNQPQHFGDGTRLSIL.